The clone carrying this TCR beta chain was observed at least ten times. What it binds is unknown. The record originates from a study of identical twins. Template switching supplied a universal primer site; unique molecular identifiers were carried on the cDNA. Via MiXCR, TCRdb re-called the 5' RACE reads, giving one row per CDR3 protein. The data contain hundreds of thousands of distinct CDR3 sequences, around 8.6% of them singletons. General study findings and limits: Excess sharing by twins proved weaker in beta out-of-frame sequences. Abundant beta clonotypes from cord blood bore fewer insertions; memory repertoires lacked this pattern.

V shed 7 bases, J shed 1 base, and the junction held 4 bases outside the gene matches. In germline, CDR1 is SNHLY, CDR2 FYNNEI. This CDR3 region has 14 residues. These same data were also listed under a study on yellow fever vaccine responses in identical twins.

V usage is TRBV2 and J usage is TRBJ2-3; TRBD2 agrees at 8 bases. This clonotype was obtained from a woman aged 18 to 35 in good health. The specimen was PBMCs. CDR3 nucleotides: TGTGCCAGCAAAGCCGGGGGGGGCACAGATACGCAGTATTTT. Its translation: CASKAGGGTDTQYF.